One sample yielded the 25 T cell receptor beta chains listed below, sequenced in a study of blood T cells in healthy people across ages. A second roughly 6 to 12 cycle PCR used barcoded and J-beta primers. MiXCR, applied by TCRdb to the 5' RACE reads, yields one record per CDR3 protein. The sample contains around 900,000 distinct CDR3 sequences, roughly half of which appear only once. The sample consisted of blood. These TCRs come from a woman aged 55-70 years in good health.

The chain is built from TRBV7-7 and TRBJ2-1, with 7 bases that match TRBD2. Germline V gene lookup returns CDR1 SSHAT and CDR2 FNYEAQ (reference sequence). V lost 1 base and J lost 9; bases outside the gene matches: 6. The CDR3 loop spans 14 amino acids. CDR3 nucleotides: TGTGCCAGCAGCTTAGGTCCTACGGGGGGTGAGCAGTTCTTC. It is translated as CASSLGPTGGEQFF. The variable domain in full, with the rest retrieved from reference TRBV7-7 and TRBJ2-1, is GAGVSQSPRYKVTKRGQDVTLRCDPISSHATLYWYQQALGQGPEFLTYFNYEAQPDKSGLPSDRFSAERPEGSISTLTIQRTEQRDSAMYRCASSLGPTGGEQFFGPGTRLTVL.

The chain recombines TRBV20-1 with TRBJ2-1; D is possibly TRBD2 (6 bases). The V gene lost 6 bases and the J gene lost 8 bases, with 17 bases spanning the gap. This CDR3 has 13 residues. CDR1 is DFQATT and CDR2 is SNEGSKA in the germline V gene (reference sequence). The CDR3 here is CSAPRGLSDEQFF. The CDR3 DNA follows: TGCAGTGCCCCGAGGGGACTGAGCGATGAGCAGTTCTTC.

The rearrangement joins TRBV12-3 or TRBV12-4 to TRBJ2-7, with TRBD2 matching over 9 bases. The CDR3 contains 18 residues. V shed 1 base and J 3 bases; nucleotides not matched to a gene: 13. Written as DNA, the CDR3 is TGTGCCAGCAGTTTAGGGTTGATAAGCGGGAGGACTCACTACGAGCAGTACTTC. Its protein product is CASSLGLISGRTHYEQYF.

This clonotype was recorded many times. V gene TRBV27 combines with J gene TRBJ2-7; D perhaps matches TRBD1 (5 bases). Trimming left V 6 bases short and J 6 bases short, with 12 bases between. Germline assignment: CDR1 MNHEY and CDR2 SMNVEV (reference sequence). The CDR3 is 12 residues long. In DNA form, the CDR3 reads TGTGCCAGCAGCTCAATAGGGGCCGAGCAGTACTTC. Amino acids: CASSSIGAEQYF.

This clonotype occurred many times. CDR3 coding DNA: TGTGCCAGCAGCTTAGTGGAGTTTGGACTAATAGGTTACAATGAGCAGTTCTTC. This sequence encodes CASSLVEFGLIGYNEQFF. The chain links TRBV7-8 to TRBJ2-1; D is perhaps TRBD2 (6 bases). The CDR3 totals 18 residues. V was trimmed by 1 base and J by 4 bases, leaving 20 bases between them. Germline loops: CDR1 SGHVS, CDR2 FQNEAQ.

This clonotype occurred once. The chain has TRBV5-1 and TRBJ1-1, with a possible D match to TRBD1 (5 bases). The CDR3 is 14 amino acids. Germline lookup yields CDR1 SGHRS and CDR2 YFSETQ. Trimming shortened V by 4 bases and J by 7 bases, and 17 bases separated the two germline ends. CDR3 residues: CASSPDTTAGEAFF. CDR3 coding DNA: TGCGCCAGCAGCCCGGACACCACTGCTGGTGAAGCTTTCTTT.

This chain uses TRBV9 with TRBJ1-1; TRBD1 aligns across 9 bases. CDR3 length: 17 residues. The trim removed 3 bases at V and 0 bases at J, leaving 9 bases unmatched. The germline gives CDR1 SGDLS, CDR2 YYNGEE. The CDR3 spells CASSDSRDRVMNTEAFF. The CDR3 coding sequence is TGTGCCAGCAGCGATTCCCGGGACAGGGTTATGAACACTGAAGCTTTCTTT.

The chain uses TRBV10-3 and TRBJ2-3; D is uncertain. From germline, CDR1 is ENHRY and CDR2 SYGVKD. V lost 2 bases and J lost 2, with 8 bases in between. The CDR3 totals 14 residues. For the CDR3, the DNA is TGTGCCATCAGTGAGCCATTATACACAGATACGCAGTATTTT. Translating gives CAISEPLYTDTQYF.

J is TRBJ2-4 and V is TRBV5-5; the D gene is possibly TRBD1 (5 bases). Gene TRBJ2-5 matches the end of the DNA better, so the J call may be wrong. CDR3 size: 16 residues. The germline CDR1 and CDR2 sequences are SGHKS and YYEKEE (reference sequence). CDR3 sequence (DNA): TGTGCCAGCAGCTTGGTTGCACAGGCAATGGTGGGGACCCAGTACTTC. As protein: CASSLVAQAMVGTQYF.

This rearrangement joins TRBV15 to TRBJ2-3; tentatively, D is TRBD2 (6 bases). This CDR3 spans 12 amino acids. Deletions cut 5 bases from V and 10 bases from J, with 13 bases between. Germline CDR1 reads LNHNV; CDR2 reads YYDKDF (reference sequence). The CDR3 loop is CATSPGGEAQYF. The CDR3, as DNA: TGTGCCACCAGCCCCGGCGGGGAAGCGCAGTATTTT.

This chain connects TRBV7-9 to TRBJ1-5; the D is unclear. The V end lost 3 bases, the J end lost 6 bases, and 9 bases lay between the germline ends. This CDR3 is built from 13 residues. Germline CDR1 reads SEHNR; CDR2 reads FQNEAQ (reference sequence). The CDR3 nucleotides are TGTGCCAGCAGCTTTGGGTCACTTCAGCCCCAGCATTTT. This codes for CASSFGSLQPQHF.

V gene TRBV6-5 combines with J gene TRBJ2-1; D gene ambiguous. This CDR3 has 13 residues. Germline assignment: CDR1 MNHEY and CDR2 SVGAGI. The V end was cut by 5 bases, the J end by 4 bases, with 9 bases between. CDR3: CASSLFPYNEQFF. Here the CDR3 DNA reads TGTGCCAGCAGTCTCTTCCCATACAATGAGCAGTTCTTC.

This clonotype was seen a few times. V is TRBV20-1 and J is TRBJ1-4; D is uncertain. From germline, CDR1 is DFQATT and CDR2 SNEGSKA (reference sequence). The germline V and J ends were trimmed by 5 bases and 0 bases, with 16 bases remaining between them. This CDR3 has 16 amino acids. The CDR3 here is CSARGGNRATNEKLFF. The CDR3 DNA follows: TGCAGTGCTCGTGGAGGCAATAGGGCAACTAATGAAAAACTGTTTTTT.

This clonotype has more than one count but fewer than ten. The chain combines TRBV7-3 with TRBJ2-3, with TRBD2 matching over 13 bases. From germline, CDR1 is SGHTA and CDR2 FQGTGA. V shed 5 bases, J shed 3 bases, and the junction held 5 bases outside the gene matches. CDR3 length: 16 residues. DNA of the CDR3: TGTGCCAGCAGCCCCGGGACTAGCGGGGATACAGATACGCAGTATTTT. As protein: CASSPGTSGDTDTQYF.

J is TRBJ2-7 and V is TRBV20-1; possible D gene TRBD2, 5 bases. The CDR3 is 13 amino acids. The V and J ends lost 2 bases and 1 base respectively, with 9 bases between them. Germline V lookup: CDR1 DFQATT, CDR2 SNEGSKA (reference sequence). The CDR3 protein is CSARSLGSYEQYF. In DNA, the CDR3 is TGCAGTGCTAGATCACTAGGTTCCTACGAGCAGTACTTC.

The chain carries TRBV19 and TRBJ2-7; D not resolved. The V gene lost 3 bases and the J gene lost 2 bases, with 8 bases spanning the gap. CDR1 is LNHDA, CDR2 SQIVND, per germline (reference sequence). This CDR3 has 13 residues. In DNA, the CDR3 is TGTGCCAGTAGTATCGGGCAAGCCTACGAGCAGTACTTC. As protein: CASSIGQAYEQYF.

The table lists this clonotype with a few counts. This chain links TRBV20-1 with TRBJ2-2, with 12 bases lining up with TRBD2. The CDR3 contains 18 residues. Germline V gene data show CDR1 as DFQATT and CDR2 as SNEGSKA (reference sequence). With 2 bases clipped from V and 6 bases from J, the junction kept 13 bases outside the gene matches. The CDR3 coding sequence is TGCAGTGCTAGATCGGGGCGGGGACCTAGCGGGAGGGCCGGGGAGCTGTTTTTT. Translation: CSARSGRGPSGRAGELFF.

This clonotype was found many times. V is TRBV12-3 or TRBV12-4 and J is TRBJ2-5; a weak D match, TRBD1 (5 bases). This CDR3 comprises 12 residues. V gave up 5 bases and J gave up 7 bases, with 11 bases separating them. The CDR3 coding sequence is TGTGCCAGCAGTGCCCAGACAGCGACCCAGTACTTC. It codes for CASSAQTATQYF.

The sample holds a few counts of this clonotype. The rearrangement uses TRBV27 and TRBJ2-5, with TRBD2 as a possible D gene (6 bases). The CDR3 extends over 15 amino acids. V lost 2 bases and J lost 4, with 14 bases in between. Germline lookup yields CDR1 MNHEY and CDR2 SMNVEV (reference sequence). The CDR3 DNA sequence: TGTGCCAGCAGTTTAAGTCAGGGAGGCCCAGAGACCCAGTACTTC. It codes for CASSLSQGGPETQYF.

This chain connects TRBV12-3 or TRBV12-4 to TRBJ2-1; the D is unclear. The length of the CDR3 is 13 residues. Trimming removed 1 base at V and 7 bases at J, with 8 bases between. The CDR3 DNA sequence: TGTGCCAGCAGTTTAGGGACGGAGAATGAGCAGTTCTTC. This codes for CASSLGTENEQFF.

The chain is built from TRBV11-2 and TRBJ2-1, with 15 bases aligning to TRBD2. This CDR3 has 15 residues. V was pared by 5 bases and J by 9 bases, with 5 bases of the junction left unmatched. CDR1 and CDR2 (germline): SGHAT, FQNNGV. CDR3 in DNA: TGTGCCAGCAGCAGGACTAGCGGGAGGGGGGGTGAGCAGTTCTTC. Translating gives CASSRTSGRGGEQFF. Supplemented by reference TRBV11-2 and TRBJ2-1, the full variable domain reads EAGVAQSPRYKIIEKRQSVAFWCNPISGHATLYWYQQILGQGPKLLIQFQNNGVVDDSQLPKDRFSAERLKGVDSTLKIQPAKLEDSAVYLCASSRTSGRGGEQFFGPGTRLTVL.

The V gene is TRBV2, the J gene TRBJ2-5, with D possibly called TRBD1 or TRBD2 (5 bases each). Trimming left V 7 bases short and J 11 bases short, with 17 bases between. The length of the CDR3 is 12 residues. Germline loops: CDR1 SNHLY, CDR2 FYNNEI. CDR3 sequence: CASNDRDRVQYF. DNA of the CDR3: TGTGCCAGCAACGACCGGGACCGAGTGCAGTACTTC.

Comments on this clonotype: The junction does not match germline at one end; this may be a read error. V gene TRBV20-1 combines with J gene TRBJ2-1; perhaps TRBD2 as D (6 bases). The length of the CDR3 is 11 residues. Germline V gives CDR1 DFQATT, CDR2 SNEGSKA (reference sequence). The CDR3 protein is CSVGSNNGQFF. CDR3 nucleotides: TGCAGTGTCGGGAGTAATAATGGGCAGTTCTTC.

The J gene is TRBJ2-1, the V gene TRBV20-1; 11 nucleotides match TRBD2. V shed 3 bases and J 7 bases; nucleotides not matched to a gene: 5. Germline V gene lookup returns CDR1 DFQATT and CDR2 SNEGSKA (reference sequence). This CDR3 region has 14 residues. The CDR3 is CSARVAGGVNEQFF. In DNA form, the CDR3 reads TGCAGTGCTAGGGTAGCGGGAGGGGTGAATGAGCAGTTCTTC.

This clonotype was counted between two and nine times. The rearrangement links TRBV28 to TRBJ2-3; D perhaps matches TRBD2 (5 bases). V lost 6 bases and J 1 base, leaving 17 bases between the germline ends. This CDR3 spans 16 amino acids. The germline V gene has CDR1 MDHEN and CDR2 SYDVKM. As DNA, the CDR3 is TGTGCCAGCAGACCCCTTTATGGGCGGGGCACAGATACGCAGTATTTT. It codes for CASRPLYGRGTDTQYF.